These 2 T cell receptor beta chains originate from one sample sequenced in a study of T-cell memory formation after mild COVID-19. TCRdb re-called the 5' RACE reads with MiXCR, one entry per CDR3 protein. This repertoire shows more than 450,000 distinct CDR3 sequences, roughly 18% found once; its top ten account for 12%. Sequenced sample: PBMCs or a T cell subset sorted from them (not recorded which). The receptor set was obtained from an adult woman who had mild COVID-19 (a few samples of this study predate the infection). Cell type and time point are not known.

This clonotype was seen a handful of times. V usage is TRBV12-3 or TRBV12-4 and J usage is TRBJ2-3; 9 nucleotides match TRBD1. V was clipped by 7 bases and J by 4 bases; unmatched bases: 15. The CDR3 has 17 residues. The CDR3 DNA is TGTGCCAGCACCTTTGTGGGGACAGGGAGGGGAGCAGATACGCAGTATTTT. Translated: CASTFVGTGRGADTQYF.

Only a few counts were recorded for this clonotype. The chain recombines TRBV20-1 with TRBJ2-7; 8 bases agree with TRBD2. V lost 6 bases and J lost 4; bases outside the gene matches: 5. The CDR3 spans 12 residues. CDR1 DFQATT and CDR2 SNEGSKA come from the germline V gene (reference sequence). The CDR3 DNA sequence: TGCAGTGCCGTTCGGGAGGGATACGAGCAGTACTTC. Its translation: CSAVREGYEQYF.